This TCR beta chain was obtained from a study of blood T cell repertoires in COVID-19. Turning to the study itself: Samples came from the United States, Italy and Spain, spanning acute and convalescent COVID-19.

Source study methods: Estimation of nucleated cell counts was performed using reference gene primer amplification. Here immunoSEQ multiplex PCR was the method, and the copy in TCRdb shows in-frame clones only, minus some. V, J and clone size derive from that table, while D and trimming were established from the DNA sequence. This sample has 150,000 to 200,000 clones, with about 80% found just once. This clone has ten or more counts. Categorization into cohorts depended on clinical history that participants reported. Symptom resolution, clearance, or two negative PCRs marked the recovered donors of Cohort 3. The germline V gene encodes CDR1 SGHRS and CDR2 YFSETQ. V lost 4 bases and J lost 6; bases outside the gene matches: 16. The CDR3 is made up of 17 amino acids.

The sequenced sample consisted of PBMCs or T cells enriched from blood (not recorded which). The clonotype comes from a woman aged 55-69 years who had recovered from COVID-19. This chain uses TRBV5-1 with TRBJ1-1; 9 positions agree with TRBD1. CDR3 sequence (DNA): TGCGCCAGCAGCAGAAATACACAGGGGGCTTTTGATGCTGAAGCTTTCTTT. Encoded protein: CASSRNTQGAFDAEAFF.